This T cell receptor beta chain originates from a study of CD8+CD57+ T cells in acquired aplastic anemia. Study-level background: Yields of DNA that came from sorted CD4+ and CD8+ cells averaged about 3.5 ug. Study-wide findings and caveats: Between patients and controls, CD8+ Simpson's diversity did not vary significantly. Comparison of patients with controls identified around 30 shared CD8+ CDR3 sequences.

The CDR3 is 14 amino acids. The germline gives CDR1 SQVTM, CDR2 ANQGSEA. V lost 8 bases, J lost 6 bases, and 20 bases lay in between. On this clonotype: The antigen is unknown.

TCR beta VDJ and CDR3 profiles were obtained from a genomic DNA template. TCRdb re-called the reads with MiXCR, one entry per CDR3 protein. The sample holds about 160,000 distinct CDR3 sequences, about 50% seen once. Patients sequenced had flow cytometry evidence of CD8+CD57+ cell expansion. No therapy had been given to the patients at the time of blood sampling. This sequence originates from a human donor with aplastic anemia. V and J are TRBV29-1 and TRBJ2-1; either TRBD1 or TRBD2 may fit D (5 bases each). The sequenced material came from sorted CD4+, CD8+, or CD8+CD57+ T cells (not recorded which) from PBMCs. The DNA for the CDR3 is TGCAGCTTACAGGACTTTCGACCCCCCAATGAGCAGTTCTTC. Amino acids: CSLQDFRPPNEQFF.